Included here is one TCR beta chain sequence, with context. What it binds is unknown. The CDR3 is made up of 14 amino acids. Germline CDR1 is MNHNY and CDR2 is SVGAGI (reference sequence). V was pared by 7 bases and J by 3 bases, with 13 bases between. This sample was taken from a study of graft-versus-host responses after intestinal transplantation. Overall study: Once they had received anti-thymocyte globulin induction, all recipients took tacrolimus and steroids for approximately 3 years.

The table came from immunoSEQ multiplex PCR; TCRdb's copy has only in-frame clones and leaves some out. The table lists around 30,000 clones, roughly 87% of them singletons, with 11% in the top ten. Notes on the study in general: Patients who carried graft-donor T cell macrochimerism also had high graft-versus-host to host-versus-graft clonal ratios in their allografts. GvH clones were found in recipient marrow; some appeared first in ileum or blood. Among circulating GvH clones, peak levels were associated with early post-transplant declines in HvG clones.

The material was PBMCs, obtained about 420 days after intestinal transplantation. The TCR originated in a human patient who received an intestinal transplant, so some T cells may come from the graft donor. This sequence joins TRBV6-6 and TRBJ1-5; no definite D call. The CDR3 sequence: CASNPKGLNQPQHF. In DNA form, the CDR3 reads TGTGCCAGCAACCCAAAGGGCCTCAATCAGCCCCAGCATTTT.